This record looks at one TCR beta chain sequence and its context. What it binds is unknown. Time point here: blood at routine non-recurrence follow-up after resection. The authors sequenced whole RNA from tumor, nontumor lung or frozen PBMC without sorting. This CDR3 has 13 amino acids. V shed 10 bases and J shed 4 bases, with 15 bases lying between them. Germline CDR1 reads MNHEY; CDR2 reads SVGEGT. TCR cDNA molecules each had a unique molecular identifier. TCRdb re-called the 5' RACE reads through MiXCR, storing one row per CDR3 protein. The sample holds under 150,000 distinct CDR3 sequences, about 12% seen once. This sample is drawn from a study of spatial heterogeneity in lung cancer. Whole-study context: Untreated early-stage non-small cell lung cancer patients, approximately 79 in total, were the donors. The study sequenced follow-up PBMC samples when they were available, at a median of roughly two years after resection.

Study results and caveats: Blood carried ubiquitous expanded tumor TCRs more at resection than follow-up.

The sequencing here drew on PBMCs, taken at follow-up. This sequence was found in a male donor with early-stage non-small cell lung cancer. The V call is TRBV6-2 or TRBV6-3, the J call TRBJ2-3, with D hard to call. CDR3 sequence reads: CAIRPESADTQYF. In nucleotides, the CDR3 is TGTGCCATTCGGCCGGAGTCGGCAGATACGCAGTATTTT.